The T cell receptor (beta chain) under discussion was sequenced for a study of OX40 agonist ivuxolimab in advanced cancers. Across the whole study: Every 2 weeks, patients got intravenous ivuxolimab at one of six dose levels (0.01-10 mg/kg). A male proportion of 82.7% was recorded, with mean age 60 years and range about 23 to 90.

A single count supports this clone. Its antigen is unidentified. Data came from immunoSEQ multiplex PCR; TCRdb stores just in-frame clones and leaves some out. Of approximately 49,000 clones detected, approximately 84% appear once; the ten largest clones hold around 1.1%. Per germline, CDR1 SNHLY and CDR2 FYNNEI. The CDR3 extends over 12 amino acids. Deletions cut 3 bases from V and 7 bases from J, with 9 bases between. Study results and limitations: Within 6 weeks, CD4+ and CD8+ blood T cells expanded clonally at 0.1 to 3.0 mg/kg.

This receptor was identified in an adult with an advanced solid tumor such as melanoma, head and neck, liver or kidney cancer. The sequencing here drew on CD4+ or CD8+ T cells sorted from blood, taken in a trial of the OX40 agonist ivuxolimab. The V and J genes are TRBV2 and TRBJ1-2; D might be TRBD1 (5 bases). CDR3 region: CASSDQGTGYTF. The CDR3, as DNA: TGTGCCAGCAGTGATCAGGGAACTGGCTACACCTTC.